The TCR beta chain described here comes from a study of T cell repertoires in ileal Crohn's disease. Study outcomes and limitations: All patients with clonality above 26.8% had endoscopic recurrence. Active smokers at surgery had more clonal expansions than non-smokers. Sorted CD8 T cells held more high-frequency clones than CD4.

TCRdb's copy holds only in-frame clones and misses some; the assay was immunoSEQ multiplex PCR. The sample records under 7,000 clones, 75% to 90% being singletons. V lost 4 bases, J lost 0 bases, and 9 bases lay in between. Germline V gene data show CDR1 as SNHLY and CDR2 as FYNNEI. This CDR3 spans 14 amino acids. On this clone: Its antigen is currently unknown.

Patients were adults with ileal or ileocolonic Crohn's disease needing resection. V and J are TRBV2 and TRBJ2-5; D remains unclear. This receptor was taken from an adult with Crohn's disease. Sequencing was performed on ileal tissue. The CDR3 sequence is CASSVYQNQETQYF. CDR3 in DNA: TGTGCCAGCAGTGTTTACCAGAACCAAGAGACCCAGTACTTC.